The 6 T cell receptor beta chains given below trace back to one sample, sequenced in a study of OX40 agonist ivuxolimab in advanced cancers. The library was built by means of the immunoSEQ multiplex PCR assay. TCRdb stores this immuneACCESS table with in-frame sequences only. Part of the clones is absent; in the studies checked, under half of the shortfall reflects unresolved V genes, and no reason is known for the rest. The sample includes about 100,000 clones, with around 91% observed a single time. Around 0.16% of the sample rests with the top ten. The material sequenced was CD4+ or CD8+ T cells sorted from blood, taken in a trial of the OX40 agonist ivuxolimab. Every receptor here comes from an adult with an advanced solid tumor such as melanoma, head and neck, liver or kidney cancer.

The rearrangement uses TRBV5-1 and TRBJ2-7; D is unclear. From germline, CDR1 is SGHRS and CDR2 YFSETQ. Trimming left V 7 bases short and J 7 bases short, with 18 bases between. The CDR3 is 13 residues long. DNA for the CDR3: TGCGCCAGCGGACCAACGGACCTGGGAGAGCAGTACTTC. Its translation: CASGPTDLGEQYF.

Here the CDR3 DNA reads TGTGCAACTGGGGGAAACTATGGCTACACCTTC. Protein sequence: CATGGNYGYTF. This sequence joins TRBV10-3 and TRBJ1-2, with D possibly matching TRBD1 (5 bases). The V gene's germline CDR1 is ENHRY and CDR2 SYGVKD. CDR3 length equals 11 residues.

V gene TRBV30 combines with J gene TRBJ2-3; weak D call: TRBD1 (6 bases). Looked up from germline, CDR1 is GTSNPN and CDR2 is SVGIG (reference sequence). The CDR3 is 16 amino acids. V gave up 0 bases and J gave up 0 bases, with 13 bases separating them. CDR3 bases: TGTGCCTGGAGTGTACGCCAGGGGAGTAGCACAGATACGCAGTATTTT. Residues: CAWSVRQGSSTDTQYF. The variable domain in full, with the rest retrieved from reference TRBV30 and TRBJ2-3, is SQTIHQWPATLVQPVGSPLSLECTVEGTSNPNLYWYRQAAGRGLQLLFYSVGIGQISSEVPQNLSASRPQDRQFILSSKKLLLSDSGFYLCAWSVRQGSSTDTQYFGPGTRLTVL.

This clone was seen only a few times. The V and J genes are TRBV5-1 and TRBJ1-2, with D unclear. Germline V gene data show CDR1 as SGHRS and CDR2 as YFSETQ. The V and J ends lost 4 bases and 5 bases respectively, with 18 bases between them. The CDR3 is 15 amino acids. As DNA, the CDR3 is TGCGCCAGCAGCATAGGTACGGGGAAGGATTATGGCTACACCTTC. Protein product: CASSIGTGKDYGYTF.

The chain has TRBV5-1 and TRBJ2-2, with TRBD1 matching over 8 bases. The CDR3 runs to 14 residues. Per the germline V gene, CDR1 is SGHRS and CDR2 is YFSETQ. The V and J ends lost 4 bases and 4 bases, in that order; junction bases with no gene match: 3. For the CDR3, the DNA is TGCGCCAGCAGCACGACAGGGGTCACCGGGGAGCTGTTTTTT. This encodes CASSTTGVTGELFF.

V is TRBV30 and J is TRBJ1-6, with unresolved D. CDR1 is GTSNPN and CDR2 is SVGIG in the germline V gene (reference sequence). The CDR3 consists of 13 residues. Trimming stripped 0 bases from V and 7 bases from J, with 7 bases between. As DNA, the CDR3 is TGTGCCTGGAGTGTACGCAAGAATTCACCCCTCCACTTT. Amino acids: CAWSVRKNSPLHF.